The 3 T cell receptor beta chains listed next were all sequenced from one sample in a study of beta chain features in type 1 diabetes. Expressed TCRB transcripts were sequenced because the entire RNA isolate underwent reverse transcription. Libraries were prepared by immunoSEQ multiplex PCR; TCRdb keeps only in-frame clonotypes and omits some of them. The sample records approximately 380,000 clones, around 15% being singletons. Sample: naive CD4+ T cells from blood. These receptor sequences come from a woman aged 18-30 years in good health.

This chain connects TRBV5-6 to TRBJ1-4; 8 nucleotides match TRBD1. The V and J ends lost 4 bases and 11 bases, in that order; junction bases with no gene match: 4. The CDR3 spans 12 residues. Germline values: CDR1 SGHDT, CDR2 YYEEEE. The CDR3: CASSVDRDKLFF. The CDR3 region has the DNA TGTGCCAGCAGCGTGGACAGGGACAAACTGTTTTTT.

This clone showed up just a few times. This chain joins TRBV5-1 and TRBJ2-1; 7 positions agree with TRBD2. Germline assignment: CDR1 SGHRS and CDR2 YFSETQ. The CDR3 extends over 15 amino acids. The ends lost 1 base at V and 4 bases at J; junction bases unmatched: 5. This CDR3 reads CASSLLRGEYNEQFF. The CDR3 DNA reads TGCGCCAGCAGCTTGCTTCGGGGGGAGTACAATGAGCAGTTCTTC.

In nucleotides, the CDR3 is TGTGCCAGCAGCTTAGTTCCGAGTGAAGCTTTCTTT. Translated: CASSLVPSEAFF. This chain links TRBV7-9 with TRBJ1-1; D ambiguous. Trimming cost V 1 base and J 7 bases, with 7 bases left between them. The CDR3 runs 12 residues. Germline assignment: CDR1 SEHNR and CDR2 FQNEAQ (reference sequence).